The present entry profiles one T cell receptor beta chain with its context. No cognate antigen has been identified for it. No base quality values were provided; no much bigger clone lies one nucleotide off. CDR1 LGHNA and CDR2 YSLEER were looked up in the germline V gene. The CDR3 has 16 amino acids, counting the end cysteine and phenylalanine. Just CDR3 DNA is preserved here, 48 bases in frame from base 1. Cut back by 0 bases and 2 bases, the V and J ends lie 13 bases apart. The data were taken from a study of blood T cell repertoires in COVID-19 (dated by TCRdb to the early 2020s). Regarding the research as a whole: Samples covering the acute and convalescent phases of COVID-19 were provided by collaborators in the United States, Italy and Spain. The prospective study material was composed of cDNA or gDNA derived from T cells, B-cell-depleted T cells, or PBMCs. The dataset comprised deeply sampled blood TCRbeta repertoires from subjects exposed to, actively infected with, or recovered from COVID-19. A freely available public database, intended as a resource for researchers studying the immune response to SARS-CoV-2, is where the repertoires were released. Samples were obtained from the ongoing ImmuneRACE study (first 160 participants) and from approximately 1,200 subjects provided by 6 global collaborators. Nearly every sample came with metadata listing a de-identified subject ID, COVID-19 status, age in years and sex. Where available, HLA class I and class II types were obtained from metadata supplied by the sample provider rather than from assay-based typing.

The collaborating institutions used their own protocols to collect whole blood in K2EDTA tubes. Collaborator samples were shipped for TCRbeta analysis as frozen whole blood, isolated PBMCs, or DNA extracted from either sample type. The investigation overall reported the following: The amount of clinical and demographic metadata varied by source and participant and was provided uncurated.

TCRbeta CDR3 regions were amplified from genomic DNA using the immunoSEQ Assay, a bias-controlled multiplex PCR. As for how the authors treated the data: Within the assay, amplification of reference gene primers was used to estimate how many nucleated cells each sample contained. To quantify the absolute abundance of each unique TCRbeta CDR3 rearrangement, sequence reads were collapsed and filtered. Productive Simpson clonality was computed per sample as the square root of Simpson's diversity index over productive rearrangements. Held by TCRdb, this immuneACCESS table contains in-frame sequences only and omits some clones. Under half of the omission traces to an unresolved V gene where checked; the cause of the rest is unknown. V, J and clone size were drawn from that table, and D and trimming were deduced from the DNA. Within this sample are around 100,000 clones, with around nine tenths of them counted one time only. The ten top clones hold approximately 3.5% of the sample.

This clonotype originated in a human donor in a cohort sampled during active COVID-19. The sample comprised peripheral blood. Here the chain combines TRBV4-3 and TRBJ2-5; 6 matching bases give a weak D call of TRBD2. The nucleotide sequence reads TGCGCCAGCAGCCAAGATCGGTCAGGAGGGCAAGAGACCCAGTACTTC. The translation is CASSQDRSGGQETQYF.